This TCR beta chain comes out of a study of cytomegalovirus exposure and HLA in healthy donors. Study outcomes and limitations: Reportedly, diagnosis of cytomegalovirus status by the classifier showed high specificity and sensitivity.

Using immunoSEQ multiplex PCR, the repertoire was profiled, and TCRdb retains in-frame clones only, with some absent. In the table there are about 200,000 clones, roughly 83% of which are singletons. Concerning this clone: Its specificity is not known.

Germline-derived CDR1 and CDR2 are SGHRS and YFSETQ. Trimming stripped 0 bases from V and 4 bases from J, with 9 bases between. CDR3 length: 14 residues. The chain uses TRBV5-1 and TRBJ2-3, with D perhaps TRBD2 (5 bases). Sequencing was carried out using PBMCs. The TCR originated in a young woman in good health and CMV-seronegative. CDR3 in DNA: TGCGCCAGCAGCTTGGAGGTGGAGGCAGATACGCAGTATTTT. It is translated as CASSLEVEADTQYF.